The rows below give T cell receptor beta chains drawn from one sample of a study of spatial heterogeneity in lung cancer. TCRdb re-called the 5' RACE reads with MiXCR, one entry per CDR3 protein. The data show some 10,000 distinct CDR3 sequences, with around 6% seen just once and around 10% held by the top ten. The sample here was lung tumor tissue, taken at surgery. These receptors originate from a male donor with early-stage non-small cell lung cancer. CDR3s include the opening cysteine and the closing phenylalanine or tryptophan. Fields, in order: CDR3 protein, CDR3 DNA, J gene, V gene, D gene, clone size. D genes are given only for firm matches. Some rows mark clone size as missing; the rest say once, few, many or name a class of expanded clone.

CDR3aa: CASSSDRYRTGELFF
CDR3nt: TGTGCCAGCAGCTCGGACAGATACCGTACCGGGGAGCTGTTTTTT
j_gene: TRBJ2-2
v_gene: TRBV11-2
d_gene: NA
abundance: many

CDR3aa: CTWSETDNSPLHF
CDR3nt: TGTACCTGGAGCGAAACAGATAATTCACCCCTCCACTTT
j_gene: TRBJ1-6
v_gene: TRBV30
d_gene: NA
abundance: NA

CDR3aa: CASSQESLASNEQFF
CDR3nt: TGTGCCAGCAGCCAAGAGTCGCTAGCCAGCAATGAGCAGTTCTTC
j_gene: TRBJ2-1
v_gene: TRBV3-1
d_gene: NA
abundance: many

CDR3aa: CASSLDRPEGYTF
CDR3nt: TGCGCCAGCAGCTTGGATCGACCAGAAGGCTACACCTTC
j_gene: TRBJ1-2
v_gene: TRBV5-1
d_gene: NA
abundance: many

CDR3aa: CASSPWDRGRRGQPQHF
CDR3nt: TGTGCCAGCTCACCGTGGGACAGGGGGCGTCGGGGACAGCCCCAGCATTTT
j_gene: TRBJ1-5
v_gene: TRBV18
d_gene: TRBD1
abundance: many

CDR3aa: CASRGLAGGPSVETQYF
CDR3nt: TGTGCCAGCAGAGGACTAGCGGGGGGGCCGAGTGTGGAGACCCAGTACTTC
j_gene: TRBJ2-5
v_gene: TRBV28
d_gene: TRBD2
abundance: few

CDR3aa: CATDRSRANVLTF
CDR3nt: TGTGCCACCGACAGGAGTAGGGCCAACGTCCTGACTTTC
j_gene: TRBJ2-6
v_gene: TRBV12-3/TRBV12-4
d_gene: NA
abundance: many

CDR3aa: CSVSPGAEAFF
CDR3nt: TGCAGCGTATCGCCGGGCGCTGAAGCTTTCTTT
j_gene: TRBJ1-1
v_gene: TRBV29-1
d_gene: NA
abundance: many

CDR3aa: CASSEELRGRNTEAFF
CDR3nt: TGCGCCAGCAGTGAGGAATTACGGGGAAGGAACACTGAAGCTTTCTTT
j_gene: TRBJ1-1
v_gene: TRBV10-2
d_gene: NA
abundance: medium-sized

CDR3aa: CSAGTDLYTF
CDR3nt: TGCAGTGCTGGGACAGACCTCTACACCTTC
j_gene: TRBJ1-2
v_gene: TRBV20-1
d_gene: TRBD1
abundance: medium-sized

CDR3aa: CASLGSYSNQPQHF
CDR3nt: TGTGCCAGCTTAGGGAGCTATAGCAATCAGCCCCAGCATTTT
j_gene: TRBJ1-5
v_gene: TRBV6-6
d_gene: NA
abundance: many

CDR3aa: CASSTRRRGKHYNEQFF
CDR3nt: TGTGCCAGCAGCACCCGGCGGAGGGGTAAGCACTACAATGAGCAGTTCTTC
j_gene: TRBJ2-1
v_gene: TRBV11-3
d_gene: NA
abundance: medium-sized

CDR3aa: CAWSGGTRASYGYTF
CDR3nt: TGTGCCTGGAGTGGAGGGACTCGGGCATCCTATGGCTACACCTTC
j_gene: TRBJ1-2
v_gene: TRBV30
d_gene: NA
abundance: many

CDR3aa: CSASLAGVNGEQFF
CDR3nt: TGCAGTGCTAGTCTAGCGGGAGTGAACGGTGAGCAGTTCTTC
j_gene: TRBJ2-1
v_gene: TRBV20-1
d_gene: TRBD2
abundance: many